The rows below give T cell receptor beta chains drawn from one sample of a study of CD8 T cells in Susac syndrome. Using its own MiXCR run on the immunoSEQ multiplex PCR reads, TCRdb lists one record per CDR3 protein. This sample yields about 200,000 distinct CDR3 sequences, of which about 95% are seen a single time; 0.093% belongs to the top ten. Sequencing was done on a sample of CD4+ T cells from PBMCs. The receptors were gathered from a human donor with multiple sclerosis. Both conserved end residues are part of each CDR3. Fields, in order: CDR3 DNA, CDR3 protein, D gene, V gene, J gene, clone size. A D gene is named only where the DNA matches it firmly. Size values are once, few and many counts, or a class for expanded clones, and some rows have none.

TGCAGTGCCCTACTGGGACTAGCGGGAAGAGGGTCCTACAATGAGCAGTTCTTC	CSALLGLAGRGSYNEQFF	TRBD2	TRBV20-1	TRBJ2-1	-
TGCAGCGTTGGGCAGGGCGGCGGCTACACCTTC	CSVGQGGGYTF	-	TRBV29-1	TRBJ1-2	few
TGCAGCGTTTACAGGGCTTCTGGCCGGTATGGCTACACCTTC	CSVYRASGRYGYTF	-	TRBV29-1	TRBJ1-2	-
TGTGCCAGCCGGTCGGGACAGGGACTTGGCTATGGCTACACCTTC	CASRSGQGLGYGYTF	TRBD1	TRBV27	TRBJ1-2	-
TGTGCCAGCAGCGCGACCACAGATACGCAGTATTTT	CASSATTDTQYF	-	TRBV7-9	TRBJ2-3	-
TGTGCCAGCAGCTTAAGAGGCCCCTCCGGGCCTAATCAGCCCCAGCATTTT	CASSLRGPSGPNQPQHF	-	TRBV7-3	TRBJ1-5	-
TGTGCCAGCTCACTATCCGGGACGAGCGGGGCCAACGTCCTGACTTTC	CASSLSGTSGANVLTF	-	TRBV18	TRBJ2-6	-
TGTGCCAGCAGCCGTAGTGGGGGCGAGCAGTACTTC	CASSRSGGEQYF	-	TRBV3-1	TRBJ2-7	few
TGTGCCTGGGACGGGGGGCAACAGCCCCAGCATTTT	CAWDGGQQPQHF	-	TRBV30	TRBJ1-5	-
TGTGCCAGCAGCTTAGCAGCGGGGCCCTACGAGCAGTACTTC	CASSLAAGPYEQYF	TRBD2	TRBV7-2	TRBJ2-7	-
TGCAGCGTTGAGGACCGGGGGGGCCCAGAGACCCAGTACTTC	CSVEDRGGPETQYF	TRBD2	TRBV29-1	TRBJ2-5	-
TGTGCCAGCAGTGGGTTCCCGAACACTGAAGCTTTCTTT	CASSGFPNTEAFF	-	TRBV2	TRBJ1-1	-
TGTGCCAGCAGCCGGACTAGCGGGGCGTCCGTCACAGATACGCAGTATTTT	CASSRTSGASVTDTQYF	TRBD2	TRBV4-2	TRBJ2-3	-
TGTGCCAGCAGTTCTCCGCTGAACACTGAAGCTTTCTTT	CASSSPLNTEAFF	-	TRBV6-5	TRBJ1-1	-
TGTGCCAGCACAGGGTTCAACAATCAGCCCCAGCATTTT	CASTGFNNQPQHF	-	TRBV19	TRBJ1-5	-
TGTGCCTGGAGTGTGAGAGGGGGGCCTTATAGCAATCAGCCCCAGCATTTT	CAWSVRGGPYSNQPQHF	-	TRBV30	TRBJ1-5	-
TGTGCCAGCAGCCCCCAAGCCGGACTTCTGAACTCCTACGAGCAGTACTTC	CASSPQAGLLNSYEQYF	-	TRBV9	TRBJ2-7	-
TGCAGTGCTAAGGGTAGCAGCGATGAGCAGTTCTTC	CSAKGSSDEQFF	-	TRBV20-1	TRBJ2-1	-
TGTGCCAGCAGCCAGCGGGAGGGCGTCTACGAGCAGTACTTC	CASSQREGVYEQYF	TRBD2	TRBV27	TRBJ2-7	-
TGTGCCTGGAGCATCGGGACAGTAATGGGCGAGCAGTACTTC	CAWSIGTVMGEQYF	TRBD1	TRBV30	TRBJ2-7	-
TGCAGTGCTGGGGAGACAGGGTACAATGAGCAGTTCTTC	CSAGETGYNEQFF	TRBD1	TRBV20-1	TRBJ2-1	-
TGCAGCGTTGTCAGACAGACCGCACGAAACACCATATATTTT	CSVVRQTARNTIYF	-	TRBV29-1	TRBJ1-3	-
TGTGCCAGCAGCCACGACAGCTACGAGCAGTACTTC	CASSHDSYEQYF	-	TRBV3-1	TRBJ2-7	-
TGTGCCACCGAGGGCGGGGGGCACGATGAGCAGTTCTTC	CATEGGGHDEQFF	TRBD2	TRBV24-1	TRBJ2-1	once
TGTGCCAGCAGTTCGCATAGCAATCAGCCCCAGCATTTT	CASSSHSNQPQHF	-	TRBV2	TRBJ1-5	-
TGTGCCAGCACCCGACTAGGAGAGCAGTTCTTC	CASTRLGEQFF	-	TRBV13	TRBJ2-1	-
TGCGCCAGCAGCTTGGAGAAGAGGGTCGAGCAGTACTTC	CASSLEKRVEQYF	-	TRBV5-1	TRBJ2-7	-
TGTGCCACCAGTGACGACAGGAGCTACGAGCAGTACTTC	CATSDDRSYEQYF	-	TRBV24-1	TRBJ2-7	-
TGTGCCAGCAGTCTTGACGCAGGCTCCCCTGGCTACACCTTC	CASSLDAGSPGYTF	-	TRBV2	TRBJ1-2	-
TGTGCCAGCAGTGATGCCGTGGGCAAATCCTACAATGAGCAGTTCTTC	CASSDAVGKSYNEQFF	-	TRBV2	TRBJ2-1	-
TGTGCCAGCAGTTTGTCGGGACGGCCCTTCTCTGGGGCCAACGTCCTGACTTTC	CASSLSGRPFSGANVLTF	-	TRBV27	TRBJ2-6	-
TGCAGTGCTAGACCTCGGTGGCACCCTAACTATGGCTACACCTTC	CSARPRWHPNYGYTF	-	TRBV20-1	TRBJ1-2	once
TGTGCCAGCAGCCCTGAGCGGGGGTTCTCCTACGAGCAGTACTTC	CASSPERGFSYEQYF	TRBD2	TRBV13	TRBJ2-7	few
TGCAGTGCTAGGCCCCGGGACTCTACCTACGAGCAGTACTTC	CSARPRDSTYEQYF	-	TRBV20-1	TRBJ2-7	once
TGTGCCAGCAGCGAACGTACGGGACTAGCGGGGCCCGGGGAGACCCAGTACTTC	CASSERTGLAGPGETQYF	TRBD2	TRBV3-1	TRBJ2-5	-
TGCAGTGCTCAACTGCCTGGACAGGGGGCGGGAGGCTACACCTTC	CSAQLPGQGAGGYTF	TRBD1	TRBV20-1	TRBJ1-2	-
TGCAGTGCCGAAGACAGGGCGGGACACACAGATACGCAGTATTTT	CSAEDRAGHTDTQYF	-	TRBV20-1	TRBJ2-3	-
TGTGCCAGCAGCCAGAGGGACCAGTACTTC	CASSQRDQYF	-	TRBV3-1	TRBJ2-5	-
TGTGCCAGCTCACCACCGGGAGCGGCAGATACGCAGTATTTT	CASSPPGAADTQYF	-	TRBV18	TRBJ2-3	once
TGCAGTGCTACCCCGACAGGTTATAGCAATCAGCCCCAGCATTTT	CSATPTGYSNQPQHF	-	TRBV20-1	TRBJ1-5	-
TGTGCCAGCTCACCAACGACTAATCAGCCCCAGCATTTT	CASSPTTNQPQHF	-	TRBV18	TRBJ1-5	-
TGTGCCAGCAGTCCCTTTGGCAATCAGCCCCAGCATTTT	CASSPFGNQPQHF	-	TRBV12-3/TRBV12-4	TRBJ1-5	-
TGTGCCAGCAGCAGGCCCTATAACGGGGACACAGATACGCAGTATTTT	CASSRPYNGDTDTQYF	-	TRBV11-3	TRBJ2-3	-
TGTGCCAGCAGCCAAGATCGGGATACGCAGTATTTT	CASSQDRDTQYF	-	TRBV3-1	TRBJ2-3	-
TGTGCCAGCAGCTTAGAGGCAGCCCGTGAGACCCAGTACTTC	CASSLEAARETQYF	-	TRBV7-2	TRBJ2-5	-
TGTGCCACCAGTGATTCACGACAGGGGGATCAGCCCCAGCATTTT	CATSDSRQGDQPQHF	TRBD1	TRBV24-1	TRBJ1-5	-
-	CASSFGAGYTF	-	TRBV5-4	TRBJ1-2	-
TGCGCCAGCAGCTTGGAAGGACTAGCGGGGGCAGATACGCAGTATTTT	CASSLEGLAGADTQYF	TRBD2	TRBV5-1	TRBJ2-3	-
TGTGCCAGCAGCACAATAGGTGGGGCAAAACTGTTTTTT	CASSTIGGAKLFF	-	TRBV2	TRBJ1-4	-
TGCAGTGCTAGGAGGATAGCGGGAGGGCCAGGAGAGACCCAGTACTTC	CSARRIAGGPGETQYF	TRBD2	TRBV20-1	TRBJ2-5	-
TGTGCCAGCTCACCGGGCCCAGTGCCCCTATATAGCAATCAGCCCCAGCATTTT	CASSPGPVPLYSNQPQHF	-	TRBV18	TRBJ1-5	-
TGTGCCAGCGCCTCTGGGGCCAACGTCCTGACTTTC	CASASGANVLTF	-	TRBV25-1	TRBJ2-6	-
TGTGCCAGCAGCTTAAGTGGGAGACAAGATACGCAGTATTTT	CASSLSGRQDTQYF	-	TRBV7-9	TRBJ2-3	-